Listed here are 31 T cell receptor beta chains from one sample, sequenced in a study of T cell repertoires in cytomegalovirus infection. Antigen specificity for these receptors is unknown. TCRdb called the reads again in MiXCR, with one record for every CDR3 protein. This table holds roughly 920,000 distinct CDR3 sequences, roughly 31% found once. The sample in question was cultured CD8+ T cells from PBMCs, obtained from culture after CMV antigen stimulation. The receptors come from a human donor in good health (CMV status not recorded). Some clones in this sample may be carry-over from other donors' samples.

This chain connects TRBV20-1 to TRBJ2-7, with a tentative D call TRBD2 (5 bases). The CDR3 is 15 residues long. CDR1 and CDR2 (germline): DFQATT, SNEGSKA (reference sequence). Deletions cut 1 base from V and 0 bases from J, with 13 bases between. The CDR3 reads CSARGPRTDSYEQYV. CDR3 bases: TGCAGTGCTAGAGGACCCAGGACTGACTCCTACGAGCAGTACGTC.

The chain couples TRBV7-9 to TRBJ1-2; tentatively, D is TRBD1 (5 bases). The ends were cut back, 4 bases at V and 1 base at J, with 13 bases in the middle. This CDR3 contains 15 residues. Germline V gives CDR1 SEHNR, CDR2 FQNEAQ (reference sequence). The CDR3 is CASSSLWGINYGYTF. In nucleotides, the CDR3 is TGTGCCAGCAGCTCCTTATGGGGGATTAACTATGGCTACACCTTC.

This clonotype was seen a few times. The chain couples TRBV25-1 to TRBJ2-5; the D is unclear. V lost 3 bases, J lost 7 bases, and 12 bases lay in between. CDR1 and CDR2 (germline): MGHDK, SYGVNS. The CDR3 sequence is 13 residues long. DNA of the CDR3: TGTGCCAGCAGTGACGGGTCTTTTGGGACCCAGTACTTC. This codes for CASSDGSFGTQYF.

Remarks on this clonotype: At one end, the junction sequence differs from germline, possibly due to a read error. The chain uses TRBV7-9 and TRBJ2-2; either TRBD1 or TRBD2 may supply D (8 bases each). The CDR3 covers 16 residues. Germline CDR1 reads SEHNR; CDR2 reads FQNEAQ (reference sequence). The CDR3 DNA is TGTGTCAGCAGCGGGGGACAGGTTCAGAACACCGGGGAGCTGTTTTTT. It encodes CVSSGGQVQNTGELFF.

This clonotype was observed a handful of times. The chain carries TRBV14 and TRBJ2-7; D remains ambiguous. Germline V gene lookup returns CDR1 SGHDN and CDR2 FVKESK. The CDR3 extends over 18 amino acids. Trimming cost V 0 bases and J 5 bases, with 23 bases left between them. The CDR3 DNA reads TGTGCCAGCAGCCAAGATCTCGGAGAGGATCGCCTCGTGGACGAGCAGTACTTC. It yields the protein CASSQDLGEDRLVDEQYF.

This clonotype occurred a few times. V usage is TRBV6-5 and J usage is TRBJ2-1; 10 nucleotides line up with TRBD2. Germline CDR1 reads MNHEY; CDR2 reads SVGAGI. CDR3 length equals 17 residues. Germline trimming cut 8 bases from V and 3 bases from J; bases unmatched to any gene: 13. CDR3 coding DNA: TGTGCCAGCGGGGCTAGCGGGGGCCTACATTTCTACAATGAGCAGTTCTTC. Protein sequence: CASGASGGLHFYNEQFF.

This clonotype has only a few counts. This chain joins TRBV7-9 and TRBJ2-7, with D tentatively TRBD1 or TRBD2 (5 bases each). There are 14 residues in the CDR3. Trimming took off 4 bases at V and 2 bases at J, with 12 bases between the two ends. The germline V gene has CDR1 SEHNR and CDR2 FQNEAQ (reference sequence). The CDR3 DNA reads TGTGCCAGCAGCTCTAGCAGGGATACCTACGAGCAGTACTTC. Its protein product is CASSSSRDTYEQYF.

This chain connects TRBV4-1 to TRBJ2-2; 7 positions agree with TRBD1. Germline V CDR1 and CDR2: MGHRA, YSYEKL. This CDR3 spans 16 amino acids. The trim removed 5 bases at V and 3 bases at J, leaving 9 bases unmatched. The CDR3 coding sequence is TGCGCCAGCAGCTTCCGACAGGGCAGGGACACCGGGGAGCTGTTTTTT. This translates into CASSFRQGRDTGELFF.

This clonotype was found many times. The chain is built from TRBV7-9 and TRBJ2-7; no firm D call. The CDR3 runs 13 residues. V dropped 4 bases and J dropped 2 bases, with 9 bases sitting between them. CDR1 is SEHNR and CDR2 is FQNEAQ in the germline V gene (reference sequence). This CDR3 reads CASSSPLAYEQYV. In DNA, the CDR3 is TGTGCCAGCAGCTCGCCATTGGCCTACGAGCAGTACGTC.

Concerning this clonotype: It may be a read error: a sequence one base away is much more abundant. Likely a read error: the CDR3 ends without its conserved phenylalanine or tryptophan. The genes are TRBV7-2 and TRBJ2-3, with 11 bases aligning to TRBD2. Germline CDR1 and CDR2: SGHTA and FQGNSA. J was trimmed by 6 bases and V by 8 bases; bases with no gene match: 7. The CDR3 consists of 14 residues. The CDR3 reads CASDTGTSGDTQYL. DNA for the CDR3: TGTGCCAGCGACACCGGGACTAGCGGCGATACGCAGTATCTT.

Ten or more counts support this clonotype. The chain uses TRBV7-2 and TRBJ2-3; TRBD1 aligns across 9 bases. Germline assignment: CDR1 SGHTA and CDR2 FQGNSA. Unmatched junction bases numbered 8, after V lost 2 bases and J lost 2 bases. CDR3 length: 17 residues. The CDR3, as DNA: TGTGCCAGCAGCTTATTTTTTGGGGACAGGGTCACAGATACGCAGTATTTT. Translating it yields CASSLFFGDRVTDTQYF.

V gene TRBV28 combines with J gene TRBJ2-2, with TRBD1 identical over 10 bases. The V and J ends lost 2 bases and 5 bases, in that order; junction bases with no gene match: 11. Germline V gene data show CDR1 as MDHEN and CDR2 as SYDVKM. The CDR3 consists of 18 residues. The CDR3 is CASSLRYGTGVSTGELFF. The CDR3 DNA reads TGTGCCAGCAGTTTAAGATATGGGACAGGGGTATCGACCGGGGAGCTGTTTTTT.

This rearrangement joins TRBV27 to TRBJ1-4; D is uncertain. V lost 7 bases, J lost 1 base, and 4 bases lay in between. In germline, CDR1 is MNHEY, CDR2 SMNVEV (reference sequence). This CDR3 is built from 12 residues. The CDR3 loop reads CASKKTNEKLFF. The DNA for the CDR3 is TGTGCCAGCAAGAAAACTAATGAAAAACTGTTTTTT.

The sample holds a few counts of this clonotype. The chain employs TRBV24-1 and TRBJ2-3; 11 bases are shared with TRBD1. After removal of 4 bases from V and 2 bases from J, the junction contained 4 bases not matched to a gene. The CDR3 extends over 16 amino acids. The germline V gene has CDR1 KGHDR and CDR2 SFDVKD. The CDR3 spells CATSDPGQGATDTQYF. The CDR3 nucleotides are TGTGCCACCAGTGACCCTGGACAGGGGGCCACAGATACGCAGTATTTT.

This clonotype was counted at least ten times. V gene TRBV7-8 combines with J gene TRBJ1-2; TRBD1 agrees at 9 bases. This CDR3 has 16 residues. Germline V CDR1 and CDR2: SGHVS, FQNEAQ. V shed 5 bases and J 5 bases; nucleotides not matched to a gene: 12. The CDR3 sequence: CASSLGGPTGGYGYTF. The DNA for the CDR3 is TGTGCCAGCAGCCTAGGAGGACCGACAGGGGGATATGGCTACACCTTC.

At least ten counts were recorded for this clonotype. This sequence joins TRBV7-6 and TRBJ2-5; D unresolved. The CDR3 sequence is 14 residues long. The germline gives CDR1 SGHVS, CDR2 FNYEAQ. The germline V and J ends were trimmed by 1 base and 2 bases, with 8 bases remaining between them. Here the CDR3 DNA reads TGTGCCAGCAGCTTAGGGTCTCCACAAGAGACCCAGTACTTC. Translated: CASSLGSPQETQYF.

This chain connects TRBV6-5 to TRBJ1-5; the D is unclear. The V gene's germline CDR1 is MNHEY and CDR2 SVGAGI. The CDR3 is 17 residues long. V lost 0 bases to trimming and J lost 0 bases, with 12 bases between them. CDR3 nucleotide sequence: TGTGCCAGCAGTTACTCGTACGGGCCCGATAGCAATCAGCCCCAGCATTTT. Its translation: CASSYSYGPDSNQPQHF.

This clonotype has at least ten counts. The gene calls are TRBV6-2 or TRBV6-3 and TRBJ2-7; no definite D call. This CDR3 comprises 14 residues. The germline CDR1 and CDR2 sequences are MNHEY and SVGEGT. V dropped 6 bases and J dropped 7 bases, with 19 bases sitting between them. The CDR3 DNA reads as TGTGCCAGCAGAAGCTTCAGCGTTGTATGGGAGCAGTACGTC. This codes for CASRSFSVVWEQYV.

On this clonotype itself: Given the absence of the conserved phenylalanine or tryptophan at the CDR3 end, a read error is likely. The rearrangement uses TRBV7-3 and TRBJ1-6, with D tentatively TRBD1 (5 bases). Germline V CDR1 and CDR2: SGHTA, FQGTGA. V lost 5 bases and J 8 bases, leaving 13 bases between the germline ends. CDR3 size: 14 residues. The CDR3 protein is CASSRDSSDSPLHI. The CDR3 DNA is TGTGCCAGCAGCCGGGACTCTTCTGATTCACCCCTCCACATT.

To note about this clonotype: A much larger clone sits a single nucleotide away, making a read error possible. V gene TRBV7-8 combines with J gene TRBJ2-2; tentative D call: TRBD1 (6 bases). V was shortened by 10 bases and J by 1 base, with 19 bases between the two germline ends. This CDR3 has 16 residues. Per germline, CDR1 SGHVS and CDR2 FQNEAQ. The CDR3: CANTIPGHRNTGELFF. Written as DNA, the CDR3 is TGTGCCAACACCATTCCGGGACACAGGAACACCGGGGAGCTGTTTTTT.

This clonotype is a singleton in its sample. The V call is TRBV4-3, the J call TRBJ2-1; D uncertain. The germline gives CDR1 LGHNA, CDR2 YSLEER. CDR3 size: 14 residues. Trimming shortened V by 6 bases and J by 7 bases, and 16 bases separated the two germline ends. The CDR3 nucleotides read TGCGCCAGCAGTTTCACGACTTTGGGGAATGAGCAGTTCTTC. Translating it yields CASSFTTLGNEQFF.

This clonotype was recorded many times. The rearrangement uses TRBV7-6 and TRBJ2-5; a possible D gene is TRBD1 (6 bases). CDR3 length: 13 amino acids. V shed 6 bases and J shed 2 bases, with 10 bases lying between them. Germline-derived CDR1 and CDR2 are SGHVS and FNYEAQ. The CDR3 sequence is CASSLRGQETQYF. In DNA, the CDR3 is TGTGCCAGCAGTTTGAGGGGGCAAGAGACCCAGTACTTC.

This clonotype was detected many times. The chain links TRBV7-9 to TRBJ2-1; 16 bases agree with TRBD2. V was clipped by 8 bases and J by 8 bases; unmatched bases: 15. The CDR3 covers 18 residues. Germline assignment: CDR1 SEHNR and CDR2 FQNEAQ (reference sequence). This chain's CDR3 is CASDGTSGGASHLYEQFF. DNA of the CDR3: TGTGCCAGCGATGGGACTAGCGGGGGGGCCAGTCATCTCTATGAGCAGTTCTTC.

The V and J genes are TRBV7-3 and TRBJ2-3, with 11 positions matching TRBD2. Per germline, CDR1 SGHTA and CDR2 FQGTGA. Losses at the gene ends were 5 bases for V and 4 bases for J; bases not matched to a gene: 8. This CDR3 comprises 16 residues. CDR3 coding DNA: TGTGCCAGCAGCGCCGTAGCGGGGGGGCCCGCAGATACGCAGTATTTT. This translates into CASSAVAGGPADTQYF.

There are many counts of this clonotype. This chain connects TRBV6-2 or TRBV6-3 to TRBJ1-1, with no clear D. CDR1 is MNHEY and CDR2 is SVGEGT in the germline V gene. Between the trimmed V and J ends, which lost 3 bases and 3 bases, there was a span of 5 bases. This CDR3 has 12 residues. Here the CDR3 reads CASSYPDTEAFF. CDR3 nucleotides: TGTGCCAGCAGTTATCCGGACACTGAAGCTTTCTTT.

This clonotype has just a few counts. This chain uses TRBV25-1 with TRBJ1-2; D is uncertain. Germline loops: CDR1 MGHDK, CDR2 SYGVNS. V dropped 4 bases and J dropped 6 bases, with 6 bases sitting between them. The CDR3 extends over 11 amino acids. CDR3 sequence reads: CASSVWNGYTF. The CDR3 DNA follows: TGTGCCAGCAGTGTGTGGAATGGCTACACCTTC.

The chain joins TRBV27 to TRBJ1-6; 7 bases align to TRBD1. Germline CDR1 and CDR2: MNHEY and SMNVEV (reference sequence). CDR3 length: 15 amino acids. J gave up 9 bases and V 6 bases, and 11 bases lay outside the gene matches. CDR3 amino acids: CASRPRQGLISPLHF. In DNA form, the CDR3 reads TGTGCCAGCAGGCCCCGACAGGGACTAATTTCACCCCTCCACTTT.

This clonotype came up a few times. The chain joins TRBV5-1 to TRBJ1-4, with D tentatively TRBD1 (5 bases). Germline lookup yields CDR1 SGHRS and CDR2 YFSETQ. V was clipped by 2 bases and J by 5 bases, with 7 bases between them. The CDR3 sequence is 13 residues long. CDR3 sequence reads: CASSFDSNEKLFF. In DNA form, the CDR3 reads TGCGCCAGCAGCTTTGACAGCAATGAAAAACTGTTTTTT.

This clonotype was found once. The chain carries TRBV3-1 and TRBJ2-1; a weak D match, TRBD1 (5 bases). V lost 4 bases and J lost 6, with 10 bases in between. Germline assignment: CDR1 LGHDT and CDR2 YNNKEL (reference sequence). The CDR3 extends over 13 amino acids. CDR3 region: CASSRGHGNEQFF. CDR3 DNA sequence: TGTGCCAGCAGCCGAGGACATGGCAATGAGCAGTTCTTC.

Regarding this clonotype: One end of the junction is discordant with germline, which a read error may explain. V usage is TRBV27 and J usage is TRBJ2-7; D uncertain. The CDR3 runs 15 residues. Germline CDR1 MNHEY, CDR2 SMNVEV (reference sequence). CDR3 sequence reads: CASNLEATLSYEQYF. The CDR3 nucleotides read TGTGCCAGCAATTTAGAGGCAACTCTCTCCTACGAGCAGTACTTC.

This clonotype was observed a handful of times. The chain's CDR3 is CASSPGFASYEQYV. Here the CDR3 DNA reads TGTGCCAGCAGTCCGGGGTTTGCCTCCTACGAGCAGTACGTC. This chain connects TRBV27 to TRBJ2-7, with D perhaps matching TRBD2 (5 bases). CDR1 is MNHEY and CDR2 is SMNVEV in the germline V gene (reference sequence). Trimming removed 5 bases from V and 0 bases from J, with 11 bases in between. The CDR3 consists of 14 residues.